This T cell receptor (beta chain) was observed in a study of graft-versus-host responses after intestinal transplantation. Study-wide results and caveats: With peak circulating GvH clone levels came an association with early post-transplant HvG declines.

Only in-frame clones appear in the TCRdb table, and some are missing; sequencing was by immunoSEQ multiplex PCR. The sample has about 13,000 clones, around 40% seen once; the top ten hold roughly 1.2%. Germline V gene data show CDR1 as KGHSH and CDR2 as LQKENI. The CDR3 loop spans 15 amino acids. J lost 5 bases, V lost 6 bases, and 7 bases had no gene match. Specimen: alloreactive CD4+ T cells from a mixed lymphocyte reaction culture, collected before intestinal transplant. The subset: CFSE-low proliferating T cells sorted from roughly 6-day pre-transplant mixed lymphocyte reaction (GvH or HvG direction). The clonotype was recovered from a human patient who received an intestinal transplant. The V gene is TRBV18, the J gene TRBJ2-2; 9 bases map to TRBD1. The CDR3 DNA reads as TGTGCCAGCTCCCTCGGACAGGGGCGGACCGGGGAGCTGTTTTTT. Its translation is CASSLGQGRTGELFF. Filled out from reference TRBV18 and TRBJ2-2, the complete variable domain reads NAGVMQNPRHLVRRRGQEARLRCSPMKGHSHVYWYRQLPEEGLKFMVYLQKENIIDESGMPKERFSAEFPKEGPSILRIQQVVRGDSAAYFCASSLGQGRTGELFFGEGSRLTVL.